This T cell receptor beta chain was identified during a study of blood T cell repertoires in COVID-19. Followed over time, Seattle patients had been enrolled while infection was active. The method was immunoSEQ multiplex PCR; TCRdb's version includes in-frame clones alone and lacks a portion of them. The sample carries about 230,000 clones, approximately 84% recorded once. Germline V lookup: CDR1 GTSNPN, CDR2 SVGIG (reference sequence). CDR3 size: 13 residues. With 4 bases clipped from V and 4 bases from J, the junction kept 4 bases outside the gene matches. The TCR sequence derives from a man aged 50 to 59 with COVID-19, enrolled during active disease. Sequenced material: peripheral blood. The chain uses TRBV30 and TRBJ2-3; TRBD1 matches 8 bases. CDR3 protein: CAWTDRGPDTQYF. CDR3 nucleotide sequence: TGTGCCTGGACCGACAGGGGTCCAGATACGCAGTATTTT.